These T cell receptor beta chains were read from a single sample in a study of T cell responses to AZD1222 COVID-19 vaccine. Produced via immunoSEQ multiplex PCR; TCRdb's table is partial and in-frame only. There are about 110,000 clones in the sample; about 90% occur only once, and 7.5% to 9.5% lies in the top ten. The specimen comprised peripheral blood, sampled 28 days after the second AZD1222 dose. Source of these receptors: an adult who received the AZD1222 COVID-19 vaccine. The conserved cysteine and the conserved F or W are not part of the CDR3 here. Each record gives: V gene, J gene, CDR3 protein.

v_call: TRBV10-2; j_call: TRBJ2-2; cdr3_aa: ASIGQGTGIGTGELF
v_call: TRBV2; j_call: TRBJ2-3; cdr3_aa: ARGLAGTSTDTQY
v_call: TRBV10-1; j_call: TRBJ2-1; cdr3_aa: ASSPSGGAYEQF
v_call: TRBV5-1; j_call: TRBJ1-1; cdr3_aa: ASSSQGGAF
v_call: TRBV4-3; j_call: TRBJ2-7; cdr3_aa: ASSQGWASSYEQY
v_call: TRBV4-2; j_call: TRBJ2-5; cdr3_aa: ASSQVLISGRVGETQY
v_call: TRBV5-8; j_call: TRBJ1-4; cdr3_aa: ASSLLRTTNEKLF
v_call: TRBV6-5; j_call: TRBJ1-4; cdr3_aa: ASSLTGVGEKLF
v_call: TRBV7-9; j_call: TRBJ1-1; cdr3_aa: ASSPEGGAAEAF
v_call: TRBV18; j_call: TRBJ2-5; cdr3_aa: ASSFRDIQETQY
v_call: TRBV19; j_call: TRBJ2-2; cdr3_aa: ASSMVRDPGELF
v_call: TRBV5-1; j_call: TRBJ1-5; cdr3_aa: ASSYGTGSPQH
v_call: TRBV5-6; j_call: TRBJ2-7; cdr3_aa: ASSGDLSYEQY
v_call: TRBV27; j_call: TRBJ2-1; cdr3_aa: ASRIYTGGTGNEQF
v_call: TRBV11-2; j_call: TRBJ2-1; cdr3_aa: ASSLGTLRGQF
v_call: TRBV6-5; j_call: TRBJ1-2; cdr3_aa: ASRAGGPYGYT
v_call: TRBV2; j_call: TRBJ2-2; cdr3_aa: ASTRWNTGELF
v_call: TRBV28; j_call: TRBJ1-2; cdr3_aa: ASSSSGTVGSRYGYT
v_call: TRBV10-1; j_call: TRBJ1-4; cdr3_aa: ATGGMSNRGEKLF
v_call: TRBV7-9; j_call: TRBJ2-7; cdr3_aa: ASSEGTGGFYEQY
v_call: TRBV12-3/TRBV12-4; j_call: TRBJ2-7; cdr3_aa: ASSKRVEEQY
v_call: TRBV27; j_call: TRBJ1-2; cdr3_aa: ASSSRQGRRYGYT
v_call: TRBV14; j_call: TRBJ1-4; cdr3_aa: ASSRGHRNEKLF
v_call: TRBV5-1; j_call: TRBJ2-3; cdr3_aa: ASRGQGGDTQY
v_call: TRBV7-9; j_call: TRBJ2-1; cdr3_aa: ASSVRLAVSYNEQF
v_call: TRBV3-1/TRBV3-2; j_call: TRBJ1-2; cdr3_aa: ASSQDREGRGGYT
v_call: TRBV6-5; j_call: TRBJ2-1; cdr3_aa: ASSYGGTYNEQF
v_call: TRBV6-6; j_call: TRBJ1-5; cdr3_aa: ASSYLRDNTNQPQH
v_call: TRBV3-1/TRBV3-2; j_call: TRBJ2-3; cdr3_aa: ASSQGNPPLSTDTQY
v_call: TRBV5-5; j_call: TRBJ1-2; cdr3_aa: ASSLGPTTSARGYT
v_call: TRBV1; j_call: TRBJ2-2; cdr3_aa: TSSHQGLAGTANTGELF
v_call: TRBV18; j_call: TRBJ2-7; cdr3_aa: ASSPGSEQY
v_call: TRBV3-1/TRBV3-2; j_call: TRBJ2-1; cdr3_aa: ASSGGYSYNEQF
v_call: TRBV5-4; j_call: TRBJ1-1; cdr3_aa: ASSSTPRGGAMNTEAF
v_call: TRBV4-2; j_call: TRBJ1-6; cdr3_aa: ASKKQGEDNSPLH
v_call: TRBV10-1; j_call: TRBJ2-1; cdr3_aa: ASSARLRGASYNEQF
v_call: TRBV6-1; j_call: TRBJ1-2; cdr3_aa: ASSEAVMIYGYT
v_call: TRBV2; j_call: TRBJ1-5; cdr3_aa: ASNKGFSFSNQPQH
v_call: TRBV4-1; j_call: TRBJ1-1; cdr3_aa: ASSQDLAKQGAEAF
v_call: TRBV6-2/TRBV6-3; j_call: TRBJ1-2; cdr3_aa: ASSWSAYGYT
v_call: TRBV5-1; j_call: TRBJ2-7; cdr3_aa: ASSSDPGLAGGEEQY
v_call: TRBV2; j_call: TRBJ2-7; cdr3_aa: ASSEALGLYTNEQY